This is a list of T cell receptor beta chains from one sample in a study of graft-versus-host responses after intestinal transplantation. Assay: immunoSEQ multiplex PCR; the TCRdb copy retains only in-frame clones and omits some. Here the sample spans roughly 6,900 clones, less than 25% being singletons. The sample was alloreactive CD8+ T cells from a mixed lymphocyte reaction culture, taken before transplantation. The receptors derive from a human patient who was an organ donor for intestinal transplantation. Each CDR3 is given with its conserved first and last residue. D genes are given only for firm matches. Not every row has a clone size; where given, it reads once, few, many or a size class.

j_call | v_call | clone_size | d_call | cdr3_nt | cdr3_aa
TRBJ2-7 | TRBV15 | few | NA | TGTGCCACCAGCAGAGACTCCTACTACGAGCAGTACTTC | CATSRDSYYEQYF
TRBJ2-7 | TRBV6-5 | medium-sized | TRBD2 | TGTGCCAGCTCGATAGCGGGGTCCTACGAGCAGTACTTC | CASSIAGSYEQYF
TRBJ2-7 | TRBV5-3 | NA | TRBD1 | TGTGCCAGAAGCGGCCAGGGGACAGGCGATTCCTACGAGCAGTACTTC | CARSGQGTGDSYEQYF
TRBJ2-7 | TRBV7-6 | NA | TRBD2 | TGTGCCAGCAGCCCACTGGCGGGAGAATTGCCCTACGAGCAGTACTTC | CASSPLAGELPYEQYF
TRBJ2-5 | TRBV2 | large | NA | TGTGCCAGCAGTGTCCCTAAAGAGACCCAGTACTTC | CASSVPKETQYF
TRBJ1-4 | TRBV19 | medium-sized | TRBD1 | TGTGCCAGTAGTTTCCCCAGGGGGCTCTATGAAAAACTGTTTTTT | CASSFPRGLYEKLFF
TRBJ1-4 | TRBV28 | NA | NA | TGTGCCAGCAGTCAGGGGTGGGGCGCAACTAATGAAAAACTGTTTTTT | CASSQGWGATNEKLFF
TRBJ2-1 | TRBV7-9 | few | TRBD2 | TGTGCCAGCAGCCCCGAGACTAGCGGGGAGTACAATGAGCAGTTCTTC | CASSPETSGEYNEQFF
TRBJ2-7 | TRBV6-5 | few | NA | TGTGCCAGCAGTCCGGGGACACTTTACGAGCAGTACTTC | CASSPGTLYEQYF
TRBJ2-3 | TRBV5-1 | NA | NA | TGCGCCAGCAGCTTTACCGTTTGCGGGTGTCGCACAGATACGCAGTATTTT | CASSFTVCGCRTDTQYF
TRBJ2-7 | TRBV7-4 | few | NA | TGTGCCAGCAGCTTAGGTATGTGGAACGAGCAGTACTTC | CASSLGMWNEQYF
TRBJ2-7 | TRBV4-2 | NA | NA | TGTGCCAGCAGCTTGTCAGGGCTCTACGAGCAGTACTTC | CASSLSGLYEQYF
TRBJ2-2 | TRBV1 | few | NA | TGCACCAGCAGCCAAGACCTACAGGGACACCGGGGAGCTGTTTTT | CTSSQDLQGHRGAVF
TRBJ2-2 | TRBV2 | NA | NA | TGTGCCAGCACATTGGTCGGGGAGCTGTTTTTT | CASTLVGELFF
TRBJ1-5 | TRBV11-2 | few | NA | TGTGCCAGCAGCCTTCATTCGGGGAATAGCAATCAGCCCCAGCATTTT | CASSLHSGNSNQPQHF
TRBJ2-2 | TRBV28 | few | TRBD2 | TGTGCCAGCAGTCTCCCGGGGGAGGGGTTGGTCACCGGGGAGCTGTTTTTT | CASSLPGEGLVTGELFF
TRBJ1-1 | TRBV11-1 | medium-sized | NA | TGTGCCAGCAGCTTAGCTATGGGGGGGTCCTATGAAGCTTTCTTT | CASSLAMGGSYEAFF
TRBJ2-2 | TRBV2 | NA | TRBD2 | TGTGCCAGCGCTCTAGCGGGAATGTTGGACACCGGGGAGCTGTTTTTT | CASALAGMLDTGELFF
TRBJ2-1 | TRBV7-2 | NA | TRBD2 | TGTGCCAGCAGCTCCCCCGAGCTAGCGGGAGAAGATAATGAGCAGTTCTTC | CASSSPELAGEDNEQFF
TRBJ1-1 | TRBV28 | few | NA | TGTGCCAGCAGTTTATCCCCCGAGGAATTGAACACTGAAGCTTTCTTT | CASSLSPEELNTEAFF
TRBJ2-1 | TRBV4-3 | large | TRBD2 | TGCGCCAGCAGCCAAGATTATATGACTAGCGGACCTAATGAGCAGTTCTTC | CASSQDYMTSGPNEQFF
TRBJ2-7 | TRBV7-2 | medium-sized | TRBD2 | TGTGCCAGCAGCTTAGTAGCGGGAGCCTACGAGCAGTACTTC | CASSLVAGAYEQYF
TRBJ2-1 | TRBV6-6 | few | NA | TGTGCCAGCAGTTACGGCAATGAGCAGTTCTTC | CASSYGNEQFF
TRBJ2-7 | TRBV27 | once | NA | TGTGCCAGCAGTTTAGGCAGGGCCTACGAGCAGTACTTC | CASSLGRAYEQYF
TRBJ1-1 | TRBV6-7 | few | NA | TGTGCCAGCAGTTACGTCAGGCTGAACACTGAAGCTTTCTTT | CASSYVRLNTEAFF
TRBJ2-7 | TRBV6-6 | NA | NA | TGTGCCAGCAGGCAATCCTACGAGCAGTACTTC | CASRQSYEQYF